One and the same sample provided the 27 T cell receptor beta chains below, sequenced in a study of blood T cells in healthy people across ages. The authors ran a second PCR of about 7 to 11 cycles using a sample-barcoded 5' primer and a J-beta primer mix. TCRdb re-called the 5' RACE reads with MiXCR, one entry per CDR3 protein. The data contain hundreds of thousands of distinct CDR3 sequences, less than 45% of them singletons. Sequencing used blood. These receptors all come from a man older than 75 in good health.

This clonotype occurred many times. The chain joins TRBV12-3 or TRBV12-4 to TRBJ1-5; D is possibly TRBD1 (5 bases). The CDR3 totals 13 residues. Trimming took off 5 bases at V and 7 bases at J, with 12 bases between the two ends. DNA of the CDR3: TGTGCCAGCAGTCCCCAGGGATTCCAGCCCCAGCATTTT. Its protein product is CASSPQGFQPQHF.

The chain carries TRBV10-2 and TRBJ2-7; no definite D call. CDR1 and CDR2 (germline): WSHSY, SAAADI. The CDR3 runs 10 residues. The ends were cut back, 3 bases at V and 9 bases at J, with 6 bases in the middle. CDR3 region: CASSEERQYF. In nucleotides, the CDR3 is TGCGCCAGCAGTGAAGAGCGGCAGTACTTC.

V usage is TRBV11-2 and J usage is TRBJ2-1, with D unclear. The V gene's germline CDR1 is SGHAT and CDR2 FQNNGV. The CDR3 spans 16 residues. With 5 bases removed from V and 5 bases from J, the gap between germline ends came to 19 bases. The CDR3 is CASSASVQQENNEQFF. CDR3 nucleotide sequence: TGTGCCAGCAGCGCGTCGGTACAGCAGGAAAACAATGAGCAGTTCTTC.

The chain combines TRBV20-1 with TRBJ2-3; 8 bases match TRBD2. Germline CDR1 DFQATT, CDR2 SNEGSKA (reference sequence). The CDR3 runs 15 residues. V lost 3 bases to trimming and J lost 9 bases; unmatched junction nucleotides: 14. CDR3 coding DNA: TGCAGTGCTAGTAGGCTAGCGGGCCTCACAGGCACGCAGTATTTT. Translated: CSASRLAGLTGTQYF.

This clonotype has more than one count but fewer than ten. This chain joins TRBV7-2 and TRBJ1-5; no clear D. This CDR3 has 15 residues. The germline CDR1 and CDR2 sequences are SGHTA and FQGNSA. V dropped 3 bases and J dropped 1 base, with 10 bases sitting between them. This CDR3 reads CASSFDGYSNQPQHF. The CDR3, as DNA: TGTGCCAGCAGCTTCGACGGGTACAGCAATCAGCCCCAGCATTTT.

This clonotype was counted only a few times. Here the CDR3 DNA reads TGCAGTGCTAGAGACCCGGGACAGGGGGCCCAAAATCAGCCCCAGCATTTT. The encoded protein is CSARDPGQGAQNQPQHF. This chain connects TRBV20-1 to TRBJ1-5; TRBD1 matches 12 bases. The V and J ends lost 0 bases and 4 bases, in that order; junction bases with no gene match: 7. Germline V gene data show CDR1 as DFQATT and CDR2 as SNEGSKA (reference sequence). This CDR3 is built from 17 residues.

As to this clonotype: A much larger clone is a single base away; this may be a read error. The V call is TRBV20-1, the J call TRBJ2-4; the match to TRBD2 covers 7 bases. The DNA matches TRBJ2-5 better at its end, which makes the J call doubtful. This CDR3 has 14 residues. CDR1 and CDR2 (germline): DFQATT, SNEGSKA (reference sequence). The CDR3 protein is CSARDPRGEETQYF. The CDR3 nucleotides are TGCAGTGCTAGAGATCCCCGGGGGGAAGAGACCCAGTACTTC.

This clonotype showed up just a few times. V is TRBV9 and J is TRBJ1-2; unclear D gene. The CDR3 spans 12 residues. Per the germline V gene, CDR1 is SGDLS and CDR2 is YYNGEE. Between the trimmed V and J ends, which lost 0 bases and 8 bases, there was a span of 8 bases. The CDR3: CASSVAGWGYTF. The CDR3 region has the DNA TGTGCCAGCAGCGTAGCTGGCTGGGGCTACACCTTC.

This clonotype was seen a few times. The chain has TRBV7-2 and TRBJ2-1; D possibly corresponds to TRBD2 (5 bases). Trimming removed 8 bases from V and 5 bases from J, with 13 bases in between. Per the germline V gene, CDR1 is SGHTA and CDR2 is FQGNSA. The CDR3 spans 13 residues. CDR3 sequence: CASAGGRNNEQFF. In DNA, the CDR3 is TGTGCCAGCGCGGGTGGAAGAAACAATGAGCAGTTCTTC.

The rearrangement joins TRBV28 to TRBJ1-1, with 8 nucleotides matching TRBD1. The V and J ends lost 4 bases and 7 bases, in that order; junction bases with no gene match: 2. Per the germline V gene, CDR1 is MDHEN and CDR2 is SYDVKM. The CDR3 runs to 12 residues. CDR3 residues: CASSWDRYEAFF. Here the CDR3 DNA reads TGTGCCAGCAGTTGGGACAGGTATGAAGCTTTCTTT.

This clonotype occurred many times. This chain links TRBV10-3 with TRBJ2-4, with D perhaps assigned TRBD1 or TRBD2 (5 bases each). V was shortened by 4 bases and J by 6 bases, with 7 bases between the two germline ends. The germline CDR1 and CDR2 sequences are ENHRY and SYGVKD. The length of the CDR3 is 12 residues. CDR3 loop: CAISVGGNIQYF. CDR3 nucleotides: TGTGCCATCAGTGTTGGGGGAAACATTCAGTACTTC.

This clonotype was observed a few times. The chain joins TRBV14 to TRBJ2-3; D is undetermined. This CDR3 contains 14 residues. The germline V gene has CDR1 SGHDN and CDR2 FVKESK. V shed 0 bases and J shed 5 bases, with 9 bases lying between them. CDR3 sequence: CASSQERPKDTQYF. In DNA, the CDR3 is TGTGCCAGCAGCCAAGAGAGGCCGAAAGATACGCAGTATTTT.

The chain couples TRBV5-5 to TRBJ2-4; no firm D call. The J call is uncertain, as TRBJ2-7 better fits the DNA end. Germline loops: CDR1 SGHKS, CDR2 YYEKEE (reference sequence). The CDR3 totals 15 residues. The CDR3 protein is CASSPTPTDFYEQYF. The CDR3 DNA sequence: TGTGCCAGCAGCCCCACCCCTACAGATTTCTACGAGCAGTACTTC.

This clonotype was observed a few times. The chain couples TRBV7-2 to TRBJ2-2, with D hard to call. Germline values: CDR1 SGHTA, CDR2 FQGNSA. The CDR3 runs to 13 residues. The V gene lost 2 bases and the J gene lost 2 bases, with 3 bases spanning the gap. The CDR3 region has the DNA TGTGCCAGCAGCTTACCAAACACCGGGGAGCTGTTTTTT. Translated: CASSLPNTGELFF.

This chain links TRBV20-1 with TRBJ2-5; 12 nucleotides match TRBD1. The J call may be wrong; the DNA end is better matched by TRBJ2-7. Germline V gene data show CDR1 as DFQATT and CDR2 as SNEGSKA (reference sequence). The CDR3 totals 16 residues. CDR3 DNA: TGCAGTGCTAACTCTGCCGGGACAGGGGGCTTCGACGAGCAGTACTTC. It yields the protein CSANSAGTGGFDEQYF.

V and J are TRBV9 and TRBJ2-5, with D unresolved. V lost 4 bases and J lost 2, with 12 bases in between. Looked up from germline, CDR1 is SGDLS and CDR2 is YYNGEE. This CDR3 spans 14 amino acids. CDR3 residues: CASSRSRAQETQYF. The CDR3 nucleotides read TGTGCCAGCAGCCGTAGTAGGGCTCAAGAGACCCAGTACTTC.

As for this clonotype: This sequence may be a read error, since a much larger clone differs from it by one base. This chain joins TRBV5-6 and TRBJ2-1; 7 nucleotides agree with TRBD2. There are 15 residues in the CDR3. Trimming removed 0 bases from V and 13 bases from J; junction bases left unmatched: 13. Germline V gene sequence: CDR1 SGHDT, CDR2 YYEEEE. The CDR3 coding sequence is TGTGCCAGCAGCTTGGCCTCAGGGAGGGGAGAGACCCAGTTCTTC. As protein: CASSLASGRGETQFF.

This clonotype was seen a handful of times. The chain has TRBV6-1 and TRBJ1-1, with 8 bases identical to TRBD1. The CDR3 length is 14 residues. V shed 7 bases and J 1 base; nucleotides not matched to a gene: 5. Germline values: CDR1 MNHNS, CDR2 SASEGT. Here the CDR3 reads CASTRDRPNTEAFF. In DNA form, the CDR3 reads TGTGCCAGCACTAGGGACAGGCCGAACACTGAAGCTTTCTTT.

The rearrangement uses TRBV29-1 and TRBJ1-1; 9 nucleotides agree with TRBD1. V shed 7 bases and J 6 bases; nucleotides not matched to a gene: 9. Germline CDR1 reads SQVTM; CDR2 reads ANQGSEA. CDR3 length: 13 residues. The CDR3 is CSADRGQGSEAFF. The CDR3 region has the DNA TGCAGCGCCGACAGGGGACAGGGCTCTGAAGCTTTCTTT.

The chain employs TRBV4-3 and TRBJ2-4, with TRBD1 matching 10 bases. The DNA end lines up better with TRBJ2-7; the J call may be wrong. The CDR3 consists of 15 residues. CDR1 is LGHNA and CDR2 is YSLEER in the germline V gene. The CDR3 spells CASSRSTGGGYEQYF. The CDR3, as DNA: TGCGCCAGCAGCCGATCGACAGGGGGCGGGTACGAGCAGTACTTC.

The chain combines TRBV27 with TRBJ1-1; 7 bases agree with TRBD1. There are 14 residues in the CDR3. CDR1 is MNHEY, CDR2 SMNVEV, per germline (reference sequence). V dropped 6 bases and J dropped 0; count of bases not matched to a gene: 4. The CDR3 loop reads CASRTTGLNTEAFF. The CDR3 DNA follows: TGTGCCAGCAGGACGACAGGGTTGAACACTGAAGCTTTCTTT.

This clonotype was seen many times. The chain combines TRBV27 with TRBJ2-4; 7 nucleotides agree with TRBD1. Trimming cost V 5 bases and J 1 base; bases outside gene matches: 8. The CDR3 has 16 residues. Germline-derived CDR1 and CDR2 are MNHEY and SMNVEV (reference sequence). CDR3 region: CASSPLPDRAKNIQYF. The CDR3 nucleotides read TGTGCCAGCAGTCCACTCCCGGACAGGGCCAAAAACATTCAGTACTTC.

The chain couples TRBV14 to TRBJ2-1; no firm D call. V was pared by 0 bases and J by 3 bases, with 9 bases between. Germline-derived CDR1 and CDR2 are SGHDN and FVKESK. CDR3 length: 15 amino acids. Here the CDR3 reads CASSQDLGSYNEQFF. For the CDR3, the DNA is TGTGCCAGCAGCCAAGACCTCGGTAGCTACAATGAGCAGTTCTTC.

This clonotype came up a few times. The chain carries TRBV30 and TRBJ2-5; D call uncertain. CDR1 GTSNPN and CDR2 SVGIG come from the germline V gene (reference sequence). Trimming pared 6 bases from V and 1 base from J, leaving 9 bases between. CDR3 length: 12 amino acids. The CDR3 DNA is TGTGCCTGTACCGGAAGCCAAGAGACCCAGTACTTC. Its translation: CACTGSQETQYF.

The gene calls are TRBV4-2 and TRBJ2-3; D gene uncertain. This CDR3 spans 15 amino acids. V dropped 0 bases and J dropped 2 bases, with 9 bases sitting between them. Germline loops: CDR1 LGHNA, CDR2 YNFKEQ. The CDR3 region is CASSQETDHTDTQYF. In DNA, the CDR3 is TGTGCCAGCAGCCAAGAGACCGATCACACAGATACGCAGTATTTT.

At least ten counts were recorded for this clonotype. The rearrangement joins TRBV5-1 to TRBJ2-7; unclear D gene. The CDR3 sequence is 13 residues long. The V gene's germline CDR1 is SGHRS and CDR2 YFSETQ. With 1 base removed from V and 6 bases from J, the gap between germline ends came to 11 bases. CDR3 nucleotides: TGCGCCAGCAGCTTGCCTTCTAGAGGCGAGCAGTACTTC. It codes for CASSLPSRGEQYF.

The chain is built from TRBV15 and TRBJ2-1; the match to TRBD2 covers 9 bases. The CDR3 is 15 residues long. V trimming: 5 bases; J trimming: 6 bases; junction bases outside the gene matches: 8. CDR1 and CDR2 from the germline V gene are LNHNV and YYDKDF (reference sequence). This CDR3 is CATSGRTSAANEQFF. The CDR3 nucleotides are TGTGCCACCAGCGGAAGGACTAGCGCGGCCAATGAGCAGTTCTTC.